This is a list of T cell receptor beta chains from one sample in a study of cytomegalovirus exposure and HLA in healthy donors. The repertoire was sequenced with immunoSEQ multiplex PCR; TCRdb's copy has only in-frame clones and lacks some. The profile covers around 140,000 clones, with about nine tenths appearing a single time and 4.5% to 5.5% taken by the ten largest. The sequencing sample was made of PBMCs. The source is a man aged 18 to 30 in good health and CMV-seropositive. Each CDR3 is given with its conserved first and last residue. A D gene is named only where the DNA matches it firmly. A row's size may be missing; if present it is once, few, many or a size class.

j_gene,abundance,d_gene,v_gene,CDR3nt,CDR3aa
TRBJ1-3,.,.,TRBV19,TGTGCCAGTAGTAAAACGCCGGGGCCAGGGAGGAATTCTGGAAACACCATATATTTT,CASSKTPGPGRNSGNTIYF
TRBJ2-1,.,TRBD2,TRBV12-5,TGTGCTAGTGCCTCCAGCGGGGGGCGAAACAATGAGCAGTTCTTC,CASASSGGRNNEQFF
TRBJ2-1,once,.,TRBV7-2,TGTGCCAGCAGCTTAAGGCAGGTCTTACGGGAGCAGTTCTTC,CASSLRQVLREQFF
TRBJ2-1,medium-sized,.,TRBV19,TGTGCCAGTAGTCCGTGGACAGATTACAATGAGCAGTTCTTC,CASSPWTDYNEQFF
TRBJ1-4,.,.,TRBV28,TGTGCCAGCAGTTCACACAGGCTGGGCGGCGAAAAACTGTTTTTT,CASSSHRLGGEKLFF
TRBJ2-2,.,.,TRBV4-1,TGCGCCAGCAGCCTTCAGGGGAGGGGTAGGGGGATGGACGGGGAGCTGTTTTTT,CASSLQGRGRGMDGELFF
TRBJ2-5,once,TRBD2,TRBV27,TGTGCCAGCTCTAGCGGGGAGACCCAGTACTTC,CASSSGETQYF
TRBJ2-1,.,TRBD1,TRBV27,TGTGCCAGCGGGGACAGTTCTTACAATGAGCAGTTCTTC,CASGDSSYNEQFF
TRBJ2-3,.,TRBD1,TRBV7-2,TGTGCCAGCACGAGGGACAGGGGGTCAGATACGCAGTATTTT,CASTRDRGSDTQYF
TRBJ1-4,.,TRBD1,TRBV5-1,TGCGCCAGCAGAGAACAGGGGGTGGTTGAAAAACTGTTTTTT,CASREQGVVEKLFF
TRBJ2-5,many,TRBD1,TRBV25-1,TGTGCCAGCAGTCCTCAGGGGGCCCAAGAGACCCAGTACTTC,CASSPQGAQETQYF
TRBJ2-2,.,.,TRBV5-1,TGCGCCAGCAGCTTACAGGGCACCGGGGAGCTGTTTTTT,CASSLQGTGELFF
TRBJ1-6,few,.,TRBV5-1,TGCGCCAGCAGCATGGAGGGGAATTCACCCCTCCACTTT,CASSMEGNSPLHF
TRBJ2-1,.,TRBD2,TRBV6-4,TGTGCCAGCGGGGGGGAAGGGGAGCAGTTCTTC,CASGGEGEQFF
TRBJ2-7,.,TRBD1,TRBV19,TGTGCCAGTAAGCATGCAGGGGGAGTGGAGCAGTACTTC,CASKHAGGVEQYF
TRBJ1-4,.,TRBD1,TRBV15,TGTGCCACCAGCAGAGCTTTGAGGAACAGGGGATCTAATGAAAAACTGTTTTTT,CATSRALRNRGSNEKLFF
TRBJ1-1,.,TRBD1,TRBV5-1,TGCGCCAGCAGCCCCGCGGGGACAGGGGGCGCCGGCGCTGAAGCTTTCTTT,CASSPAGTGGAGAEAFF
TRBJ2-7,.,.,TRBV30,TGTGCCCGGAGGGCCGGGTACGAGCAGTACTTC,CARRAGYEQYF
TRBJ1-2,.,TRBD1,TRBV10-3,TGTGCCATCAGCGGACAGGACAGAGACTATGGCTACACCTTC,CAISGQDRDYGYTF
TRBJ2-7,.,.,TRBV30,TGTGCCTGGAGTGTAGGACACCGCTACGAGCAGTACTTC,CAWSVGHRYEQYF
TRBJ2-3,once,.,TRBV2,TGTGCCAGCACCCAGTCCCGTAGCGGAGGCACAGATACGCAGTATTTT,CASTQSRSGGTDTQYF
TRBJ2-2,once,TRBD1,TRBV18,TGTGCCAGCTCACTCTTGGGACAGTCCGGCGGGGAGCTGTTTTTT,CASSLLGQSGGELFF
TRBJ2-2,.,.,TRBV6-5,TGTGCCAGCAGTGAATATAGCGGGGAGCTGTTTTTT,CASSEYSGELFF
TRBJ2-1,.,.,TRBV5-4,TGTGCCAGCAGACCCGGCGGCGGGAAGAACAATGAGCAGTTCTTC,CASRPGGGKNNEQFF
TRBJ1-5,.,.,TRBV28,TGTGCCAGCAGTTCATACAGGGATAGCAATCAGCCCCAGCATTTT,CASSSYRDSNQPQHF
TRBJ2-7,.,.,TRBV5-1,TGCGCCAGCAGCTTGGACAGTCTCCTCTACGAGCAGTACTTC,CASSLDSLLYEQYF
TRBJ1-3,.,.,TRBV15,TGTGCCACCAGCGGCGGGACCGCCTCTGGAAACACCATATATTTT,CATSGGTASGNTIYF
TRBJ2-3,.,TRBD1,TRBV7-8,TGTGCCAGCAGCCGACAGGGAGCTCAAGTAGCAGATACGCAGTATTTT,CASSRQGAQVADTQYF
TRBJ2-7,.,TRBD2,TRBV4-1,TGCGCCAGCAGCCCCGGGCGGGGGGGCTCCAACGAGCAGTACTTC,CASSPGRGGSNEQYF
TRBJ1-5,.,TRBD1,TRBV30,TGTGCCTGGGGGACAGGGAATAATCAGCCCCAGCATTTT,CAWGTGNNQPQHF
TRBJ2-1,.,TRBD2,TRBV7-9,TGTGCCAGCAGCATCCCGACGGGGGGGTCCAATGAGCAGTTCTTC,CASSIPTGGSNEQFF
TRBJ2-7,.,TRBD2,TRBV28,TGTGCCAGCAGTTCGGGGACTAGCGGGGACTACGAGCAGTACTTC,CASSSGTSGDYEQYF
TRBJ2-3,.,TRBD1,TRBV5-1,TGCGCCAGCAGCCCGCAAGGGGGCGAAACAGATACGCAGTATTTT,CASSPQGGETDTQYF
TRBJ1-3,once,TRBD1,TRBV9,TGTGCCAGCAGCGTAGCTACGGACAGGGGGCATTCTGGAAACACCATATATTTT,CASSVATDRGHSGNTIYF
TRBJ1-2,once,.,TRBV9,TGTGCCAGCAGCGTAGGAGGGTTGCATGGCTACACCTTC,CASSVGGLHGYTF
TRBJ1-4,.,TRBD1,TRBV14,TGTGCCAGCAGCCGGGGACAGCCTAATGAAAAACTGTTTTTT,CASSRGQPNEKLFF
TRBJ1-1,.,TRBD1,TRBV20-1,TGCAGTGCTAGATCACAGGGGGAAGCTTTCTTT,CSARSQGEAFF
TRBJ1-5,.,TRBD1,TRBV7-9,TGTGCCAGCACAACTTCCGGGACAGGGGGCAATCAGCCCCAGCATTTT,CASTTSGTGGNQPQHF
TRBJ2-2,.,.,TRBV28,TGTGCCAGCAGTCCGTTTAACACCGGGGAGCTGTTTTTT,CASSPFNTGELFF
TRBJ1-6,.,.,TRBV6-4,TGTGCCAGCAGAGCCGCGGCAGATGTTAATTCACCCCTCCACTTT,CASRAAADVNSPLHF
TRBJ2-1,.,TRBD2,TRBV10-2,TGCGCCAGCAGACCCCATAGCGGGAGGGCCCCCTACAATGAGCAGTTCTTC,CASRPHSGRAPYNEQFF
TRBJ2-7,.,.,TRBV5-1,TGCGCCAGCAGCTTGACAGGAGAGCAGTACTTC,CASSLTGEQYF
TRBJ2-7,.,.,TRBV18,TGTGCCAGCTCACCTTCCCAGGGGGAGCAGTACTTC,CASSPSQGEQYF
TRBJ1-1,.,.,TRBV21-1,TGTGCCAGCAGCCCCCACGGACAGAACACTGAAGCTTTCTTT,CASSPHGQNTEAFF
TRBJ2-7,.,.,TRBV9,TGTGCCAGCAGCGTAGACTCTAAGGGGAACGAGCAGTACTTC,CASSVDSKGNEQYF
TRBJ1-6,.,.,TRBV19,TGTGCCAGTAGTTTCACCAACACAGGGCGGAATAATTCACCCCTCCACTTT,CASSFTNTGRNNSPLHF
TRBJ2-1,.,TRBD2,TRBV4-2,TGTGCCAGCAGCCCACTAGCGGGAGGGAGGTATGAGCAGTTCTTC,CASSPLAGGRYEQFF
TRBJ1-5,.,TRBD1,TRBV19,TGTGCCAGTAGTCCCCTCCGGGACAGGGGGATGTATAGCAATCAGCCCCAGCATTTT,CASSPLRDRGMYSNQPQHF
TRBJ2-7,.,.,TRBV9,TGTGCCAGCAGCCATTACAGTACCTCCAACGAGCAGTACTTC,CASSHYSTSNEQYF